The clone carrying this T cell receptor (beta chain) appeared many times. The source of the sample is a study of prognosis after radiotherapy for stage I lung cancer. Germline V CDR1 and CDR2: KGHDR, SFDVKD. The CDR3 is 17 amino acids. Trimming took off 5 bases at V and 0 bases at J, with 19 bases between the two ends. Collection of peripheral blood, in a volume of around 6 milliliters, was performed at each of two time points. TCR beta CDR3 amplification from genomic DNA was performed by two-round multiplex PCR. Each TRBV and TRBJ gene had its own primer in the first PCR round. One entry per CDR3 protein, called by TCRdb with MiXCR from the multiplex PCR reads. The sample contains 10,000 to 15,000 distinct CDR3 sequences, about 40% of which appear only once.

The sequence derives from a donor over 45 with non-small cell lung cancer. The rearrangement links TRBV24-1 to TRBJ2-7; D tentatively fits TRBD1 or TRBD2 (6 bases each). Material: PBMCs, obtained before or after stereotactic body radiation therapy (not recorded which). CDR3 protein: CATSGKGGGKSSYEQYF. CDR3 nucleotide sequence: TGTGCCACCAGTGGAAAGGGGGGCGGAAAAAGCTCCTACGAGCAGTACTTC.